The 28 T cell receptor beta chains below come from one sample, sequenced in a study of T cells after yellow fever vaccination. TCRdb recomputed calls from the 5' RACE reads with MiXCR, one row per CDR3 protein. The sample contains 360,000 or so distinct CDR3 sequences, 9.5% to 13% of which appear only once. Sequences were derived from PBMCs, sampled on the day of the first yellow fever vaccination. Receptors originate from a young man who received the YFV17D yellow fever vaccine.

This clonotype was counted only a few times. The gene calls are TRBV24-1 and TRBJ1-1; D remains ambiguous. V was pared by 2 bases and J by 1 base, with 7 bases between. Germline V gene sequence: CDR1 KGHDR, CDR2 SFDVKD. CDR3 length: 14 amino acids. The CDR3 loop is CATSDSVRNTEAFF. The CDR3 bases are TGTGCCACCAGTGATTCGGTTCGGAACACTGAAGCTTTCTTT.

The gene calls are TRBV2 and TRBJ1-4; D uncertain. From germline, CDR1 is SNHLY and CDR2 FYNNEI. This CDR3 comprises 12 residues. The V and J ends lost 0 bases and 6 bases respectively, with 2 bases between them. This CDR3 reads CASSEADEKLFF. For the CDR3, the DNA is TGTGCCAGCAGTGAAGCGGATGAAAAACTGTTTTTT. Looking up the rest from reference TRBV2 and TRBJ1-4 gives the full variable domain: EPEVTQTPSHQVTQMGQEVILRCVPISNHLYFYWYRQILGQKVEFLVSFYNNEISEKSEIFDDQFSVERPDGSNFTLKIRSTKLEDSAMYFCASSEADEKLFFGSGTQLSVL.

This clonotype was observed at least ten times. The rearrangement joins TRBV10-3 to TRBJ1-5; TRBD1 is a possible D gene (5 bases). Trimming removed 0 bases at V and 5 bases at J, with 11 bases between. In germline, CDR1 is ENHRY, CDR2 SYGVKD. CDR3 size: 15 residues. CDR3 sequence reads: CAISESRGWHQPQHF. The CDR3 coding sequence is TGTGCCATCAGTGAGTCAAGGGGTTGGCATCAGCCCCAGCATTTT.

This clonotype was detected a few times. The V gene is TRBV7-6, the J gene TRBJ2-2, with TRBD1 matching over 11 bases. Germline V gene lookup returns CDR1 SGHVS and CDR2 FNYEAQ. V lost 4 bases, J lost 6 bases, and 10 bases stayed unmatched. The length of the CDR3 is 17 residues. The CDR3 is CASSSLIGTGGAGELFF. The DNA for the CDR3 is TGTGCCAGCAGCTCACTGATAGGGACAGGGGGTGCCGGGGAGCTGTTTTTT.

The CDR3: CASSFRPDTQYF. CDR3 DNA: TGTGCCAGCAGTTTCCGGCCAGATACGCAGTATTTT. The chain recombines TRBV12-3 or TRBV12-4 with TRBJ2-3; the D is unclear. Trimming stripped 3 bases from V and 4 bases from J, with 5 bases between. The CDR3 has 12 amino acids.

This clonotype was found a few times. The V call is TRBV12-3 or TRBV12-4, the J call TRBJ1-2; 7 bases line up with TRBD1. Trimming took 5 bases from V and 9 from J; bases not matched to a gene: 6. The CDR3 is 12 amino acids. The DNA for the CDR3 is TGTGCCAGCAGTACAGACAGGGTTAGCTACACCTTC. Its protein is CASSTDRVSYTF.

This clonotype has just a few counts. This chain joins TRBV7-2 and TRBJ1-5; 7 nucleotides align to TRBD1. Germline values: CDR1 SGHTA, CDR2 FQGNSA. Germline trimming cut 2 bases from V and 2 bases from J; bases unmatched to any gene: 9. The CDR3 is made up of 17 amino acids. The CDR3 DNA is TGTGCCAGCAGCTTAAAGGGGGCAGGGGCCCGCAATCAGCCCCAGCATTTT. Its translation: CASSLKGAGARNQPQHF.

CDR3: CASSLRDRGINEQFF. The CDR3 bases are TGTGCCAGCAGCTTACGGGACAGGGGTATCAATGAGCAGTTCTTC. This chain connects TRBV7-9 to TRBJ2-1, with 10 nucleotides matching TRBD1. Looked up from germline, CDR1 is SEHNR and CDR2 is FQNEAQ (reference sequence). V trimming: 2 bases; J trimming: 6 bases; junction bases outside the gene matches: 4. This CDR3 spans 15 amino acids.

This clonotype showed up just once. The V gene is TRBV5-1, the J gene TRBJ1-1; 7 nucleotides align to TRBD1. Germline V gene data show CDR1 as SGHRS and CDR2 as YFSETQ. The CDR3 runs to 16 residues. The junction had 10 bases not matched to a gene; V was cut back by 2 bases and J by 3 bases. The CDR3 region is CASSFRQGVGDTEAFF. Here the CDR3 DNA reads TGCGCCAGCAGCTTTAGACAGGGCGTAGGCGACACTGAAGCTTTCTTT.

This clonotype has a count of ten or more. V gene TRBV4-3 combines with J gene TRBJ2-5; D is unclear. Trimming took 0 bases from V and 1 from J, leaving 9 bases between them. Germline loops: CDR1 LGHNA, CDR2 YSLEER. This CDR3 has 15 residues. The CDR3 bases are TGCGCCAGCAGCCAAGATGTGGGCCTCCAAGAGACCCAGTACTTC. It encodes CASSQDVGLQETQYF.

The rearrangement links TRBV7-9 to TRBJ1-2; D is unresolved. With 3 bases removed from V and 2 bases from J, the gap between germline ends came to 16 bases. Germline CDR1 SEHNR, CDR2 FQNEAQ (reference sequence). CDR3 length equals 16 residues. The DNA for the CDR3 is TGTGCCAGCAGCTTTTCGTCTACAGAGGCCAACTATGGCTACACCTTC. This sequence encodes CASSFSSTEANYGYTF. Using reference TRBV7-9 and TRBJ1-2 for the parts outside the CDR3, the full variable domain is DTGVSQNPRHKITKRGQNVTFRCDPISEHNRLYWYRQTLGQGPEFLTYFQNEAQLEKSRLLSDRFSAERPKGSFSTLEIQRTEQGDSAMYLCASSFSSTEANYGYTFGSGTRLTVV.

The table lists this clonotype with many counts. The V call is TRBV5-1, the J call TRBJ2-6; D remains unclear. The CDR3 is 15 residues long. CDR1 and CDR2 (germline): SGHRS, YFSETQ. V was cut by 0 bases and J by 4 bases, with 8 bases left in between. This CDR3 reads CASSLDGSGANVLTF. CDR3 DNA sequence: TGCGCCAGCAGCTTGGACGGGTCCGGGGCCAACGTCCTGACTTTC. The variable domain in full, completed from reference TRBV5-1 and TRBJ2-6, reads KAGVTQTPRYLIKTRGQQVTLSCSPISGHRSVSWYQQTPGQGLQFLFEYFSETQRNKGNFPGRFSGRQFSNSRSEMNVSTLELGDSALYLCASSLDGSGANVLTFGAGSRLTVL.

V and J are TRBV29-1 and TRBJ2-1; D not certain. Trimming left V 6 bases short and J 0 bases short, with 12 bases between. In germline, CDR1 is SQVTM, CDR2 ANQGSEA. This CDR3 region has 14 residues. For the CDR3, the DNA is TGCAGCGTCAGGACGACCGGCTCCTACAATGAGCAGTTCTTC. This encodes CSVRTTGSYNEQFF.

This clonotype was counted many times. The rearrangement uses TRBV6-2 or TRBV6-3 and TRBJ2-1, with 9 bases matching TRBD2. Germline V gene sequence: CDR1 MNHEY, CDR2 SVGEGT. The CDR3 runs 15 residues. Trimming at V came to 5 bases and at J to 5 bases, leaving 7 bases not matched to a gene. CDR3 loop: CASSPLAGNNNEQFF. DNA for the CDR3: TGTGCCAGCAGTCCCCTAGCGGGGAATAACAATGAGCAGTTCTTC.

The chain links TRBV6-5 to TRBJ2-1; 7 bases are a match to TRBD2. Germline CDR1 MNHEY, CDR2 SVGAGI. The CDR3 consists of 13 residues. V dropped 2 bases and J dropped 7; count of bases not matched to a gene: 2. DNA of the CDR3: TGTGCCAGCAGTTACGTCGGGGGGAATGAGCAGTTCTTC. Its translation: CASSYVGGNEQFF.

The table lists this clonotype with many counts. The chain links TRBV5-1 to TRBJ2-3; maybe TRBD2 (6 bases). The CDR3 extends over 15 amino acids. Per the germline V gene, CDR1 is SGHRS and CDR2 is YFSETQ. V lost 4 bases and J 0 bases, leaving 12 bases between the germline ends. Written as DNA, the CDR3 is TGCGCCAGCAGCGGGGGGACCCAAAGCACAGATACGCAGTATTTT. It yields the protein CASSGGTQSTDTQYF.

V usage is TRBV7-2 and J usage is TRBJ2-1, with 9 bases matching TRBD2. Trimming at V came to 3 bases and at J to 9 bases, leaving 6 bases not matched to a gene. The CDR3 runs 14 residues. Germline V CDR1 and CDR2: SGHTA, FQGNSA. CDR3 residues: CASSFSGGAGEQFF. DNA of the CDR3: TGTGCCAGCAGCTTTAGCGGGGGAGCGGGTGAGCAGTTCTTC.

The V call is TRBV6-2 or TRBV6-3, the J call TRBJ2-3; a weak D match, TRBD2 (5 bases). V dropped 2 bases and J dropped 9 bases, with 9 bases sitting between them. Germline-derived CDR1 and CDR2 are MNHEY and SVGEGT. The length of the CDR3 is 12 residues. CDR3 DNA sequence: TGTGCCAGCAGTTACCCGGGATCGACGCAGTATTTT. Translation: CASSYPGSTQYF.

This clonotype came up a few times. V is TRBV10-3 and J is TRBJ2-2, with TRBD2 matching over 9 bases. V was clipped by 8 bases and J by 2 bases; unmatched bases: 6. The CDR3 loop spans 15 amino acids. Looked up from germline, CDR1 is ENHRY and CDR2 is SYGVKD. The CDR3 loop is CAIHPGLANTGELFF. The CDR3 nucleotides read TGTGCCATCCATCCGGGACTAGCTAACACCGGGGAGCTGTTTTTT.

This clonotype was counted between two and nine times. This rearrangement joins TRBV28 to TRBJ2-3; D may be TRBD1 (5 bases). Per the germline V gene, CDR1 is MDHEN and CDR2 is SYDVKM. Trimming took 3 bases from V and 1 from J, leaving 11 bases between them. The CDR3 is made up of 15 amino acids. CDR3 nucleotide sequence: TGTGCCAGCAGTTTCTTGAGCAGGGGCACAGATACGCAGTATTTT. Protein product: CASSFLSRGTDTQYF.

Only a few counts were recorded for this clonotype. The chain employs TRBV12-3 or TRBV12-4 and TRBJ1-2; no clear D. This CDR3 contains 14 residues. Trimming shortened V by 1 base and J by 4 bases, and 10 bases separated the two germline ends. Written as DNA, the CDR3 is TGTGCCAGCAGTTTAGGAGGTCAGACCTATGGCTACACCTTC. It encodes CASSLGGQTYGYTF.

This clonotype was picked up a small number of times. V is TRBV10-2 and J is TRBJ1-3; 7 nucleotides align to TRBD1. V shed 10 bases and J 0 bases; nucleotides not matched to a gene: 9. The CDR3 length is 15 residues. The germline gives CDR1 WSHSY, CDR2 SAAADI. CDR3 in DNA: TGCGCCACCAGAGGGGGCCAGGTCTCTGGAAACACCATATATTTT. This translates into CATRGGQVSGNTIYF.

This clonotype has just a few counts. The rearrangement uses TRBV9 and TRBJ1-2; the D gene is possibly TRBD1 (6 bases). Germline loops: CDR1 SGDLS, CDR2 YYNGEE. V was shortened by 3 bases and J by 7 bases, with 28 bases between the two germline ends. This CDR3 comprises 18 residues. In nucleotides, the CDR3 is TGTGCCAGCAGCGGAGGGTGGCAGAATCCTACGTCCAGGGGTGGCTACACCTTC. Translation gives CASSGGWQNPTSRGGYTF.

The chain couples TRBV4-1 to TRBJ2-7, with D perhaps being TRBD1 or TRBD2 (7 bases each). With 0 bases removed from V and 6 bases from J, the gap between germline ends came to 12 bases. The CDR3 runs 14 residues. Germline CDR1 and CDR2: MGHRA and YSYEKL. CDR3 DNA: TGCGCCAGCAGCCAAGAGGGAGGGGGCGGCGAGCAGTACTTC. Its protein product is CASSQEGGGGEQYF.

The chain is built from TRBV20-1 and TRBJ2-1, with 8 nucleotides matching TRBD2. This CDR3 comprises 16 residues. V was pared by 6 bases and J by 5 bases, with 15 bases of the junction left unmatched. Germline V gene sequence: CDR1 DFQATT, CDR2 SNEGSKA (reference sequence). CDR3 nucleotides: TGCAGTGCCCTCATAATCCGCGGGGGGCTAAACAATGAGCAGTTCTTC. It encodes CSALIIRGGLNNEQFF.

The chain is built from TRBV20-1 and TRBJ1-1; perhaps TRBD1 as D (5 bases). CDR1 DFQATT and CDR2 SNEGSKA come from the germline V gene (reference sequence). The CDR3 loop spans 13 amino acids. V was shortened by 4 bases and J by 1 base, with 10 bases between the two germline ends. The CDR3 region has the DNA TGCAGTGCTACGCTCAGGGAGAACACTGAAGCTTTCTTT. This sequence encodes CSATLRENTEAFF.

This clonotype was picked up a small number of times. The genes are TRBV6-2 or TRBV6-3 and TRBJ2-2; 10 bases are shared with TRBD2. With V trimmed by 4 bases and J by 4 bases, 12 bases remained unmatched. Germline V lookup: CDR1 MNHEY, CDR2 SVGEGT. The CDR3 extends over 18 amino acids. Here the CDR3 reads CASSSWTVAGGSTGELFF. The CDR3 DNA reads TGTGCCAGCAGTTCTTGGACCGTAGCGGGGGGTTCCACCGGGGAGCTGTTTTTT.

This clonotype was recorded a few times. The chain uses TRBV5-1 and TRBJ1-1, with TRBD1 as a possible D gene (6 bases). CDR1 SGHRS and CDR2 YFSETQ come from the germline V gene. The CDR3 runs 17 residues. Trimming took off 3 bases at V and 11 bases at J, with 29 bases between the two ends. CDR3 bases: TGCGCCAGCAGCTCGGGGGCAAGGGACTTTTCCCTGAGGAGGGCTTTCTTT. As protein: CASSSGARDFSLRRAFF.